The present T cell receptor beta chain was sequenced within a study of CD8 T cells in ankylosing spondylitis. This clonotype has more than one count but fewer than ten. Its antigen is undetermined. Notes on the study in general: The clones that were linked to disease were reported to be significantly enriched in matched synovial fluid samples from ankylosing spondylitis patients. Ankylosing spondylitis blood appeared to be characterized by a TCR beta motif of eight or nine highly homologous variants. Clones that were linked to disease were CD8+ and were relatively rare in peripheral blood.

Unmatched junction bases numbered 3, after V lost 8 bases and J lost 0 bases. CDR1 SGHTA and CDR2 FQGTGA come from the germline V gene. This CDR3 is built from 14 residues. Libraries for TCR beta were made by quantitative 5'-RACE with molecular barcodes. TCRdb reanalysed the 5' RACE reads using MiXCR and keeps one entry per CDR3 protein. This repertoire shows around 130,000 distinct CDR3 sequences, approximately 17% found once; its top ten account for roughly 30%. Sequencing was done on a sample of blood, either unsorted or a sorted T cell fraction (not recorded which). The clonotype was recovered from a male donor with ankylosing spondylitis. The J gene is TRBJ2-1, the V gene TRBV7-3, with 8 bases fitting TRBD2. In nucleotides, the CDR3 is TGTGCCAGCTATCGGGAGGGCTCCTACAATGAGCAGTTCTTC. As protein: CASYREGSYNEQFF.